These 20 T cell receptor beta chains were all obtained from the same sample, sequenced in a study of T-cell reconstitution after alpha-beta-depleted transplantation in children. Preparation of the TCRbeta library was carried out with unique molecular identifiers. TCRdb passed the PCR reads through MiXCR, listing each CDR3 protein once. This table holds approximately 500,000 distinct CDR3 sequences, 27% found once. The material sequenced was PBMCs, taken before TCRalphabeta/CD19-depleted stem cell transplant. These receptors were obtained from a boy younger than two with Wiskott-Aldrich syndrome, due to receive a stem cell transplant.

This clonotype has only a few counts. The chain uses TRBV5-1 and TRBJ2-2, with 8 bases aligning to TRBD2. The V and J ends lost 4 bases and 6 bases, in that order; junction bases with no gene match: 8. CDR3 length equals 15 residues. Germline V gives CDR1 SGHRS, CDR2 YFSETQ. The CDR3 DNA reads as TGCGCCAGCAGCCCGCAACCAGCGGGAGCCGGGGAGCTGTTTTTT. Its protein is CASSPQPAGAGELFF.

The J gene is TRBJ2-7, the V gene TRBV7-2; D is uncertain. The CDR3 has 14 amino acids. The germline V gene encodes CDR1 SGHTA and CDR2 FQGNSA. Trimming took 5 bases from V and 3 from J, leaving 14 bases between them. The DNA of the CDR3 is TGTGCCAGCAGCCAGGCGGAGATTCACTACGAGCAGTACTTC. This encodes CASSQAEIHYEQYF.

This clonotype has a handful of counts. The rearrangement joins TRBV5-1 to TRBJ2-5, with D maybe TRBD1 (6 bases). The germline CDR1 and CDR2 sequences are SGHRS and YFSETQ. The length of the CDR3 is 13 residues. Trimming took off 6 bases at V and 5 bases at J, with 14 bases between the two ends. CDR3 nucleotides: TGCGCCAGCACCGATACAGGGCCTGAGACCCAGTACTTC. This codes for CASTDTGPETQYF. The full variable domain, rest sourced from reference TRBV5-1 and TRBJ2-5, is KAGVTQTPRYLIKTRGQQVTLSCSPISGHRSVSWYQQTPGQGLQFLFEYFSETQRNKGNFPGRFSGRQFSNSRSEMNVSTLELGDSALYLCASTDTGPETQYFGPGTRLLVL.

The CDR3 DNA sequence: TGCGCCAGCAGCTCCCAGGGACTAGCGGGAGAAAGCGAGCAGTACTTC. Its protein is CASSSQGLAGESEQYF. The J gene is TRBJ2-7, the V gene TRBV5-1; 14 nucleotides align to TRBD2. The V gene's germline CDR1 is SGHRS and CDR2 YFSETQ. The CDR3 has 16 residues. Germline trimming cut 3 bases from V and 6 bases from J; bases unmatched to any gene: 8.

In this sample, this clonotype turned up a few times. The chain combines TRBV20-1 with TRBJ2-1; D is undetermined. Germline CDR1 and CDR2: DFQATT and SNEGSKA (reference sequence). The V gene lost 3 bases and the J gene lost 5 bases, with 11 bases spanning the gap. The CDR3 is made up of 13 amino acids. The DNA of the CDR3 is TGCAGTGCTAGTTGGGTTAATAACAATGAGCAGTTCTTC. This sequence encodes CSASWVNNNEQFF.

This clonotype was found a few times. The chain recombines TRBV7-9 with TRBJ1-4, with D unresolved. The ends were cut back, 1 base at V and 7 bases at J, with 13 bases in the middle. Germline V CDR1 and CDR2: SEHNR, FQNEAQ (reference sequence). This CDR3 is 15 amino acids long. CDR3 protein: CASSLDWFGVEKLFF. CDR3 nucleotides: TGTGCCAGCAGCTTAGATTGGTTCGGAGTTGAAAAACTGTTTTTT.

This clonotype was seen a handful of times. This chain links TRBV2 with TRBJ2-1; 7 bases agree with TRBD2. Germline V gives CDR1 SNHLY, CDR2 FYNNEI. CDR3 size: 16 residues. Trimming removed 4 bases from V and 0 bases from J; junction bases left unmatched: 6. CDR3 sequence: CASSVIAGSSYNEQFF. CDR3 DNA sequence: TGTGCCAGCAGTGTCATAGCGGGCTCCTCCTACAATGAGCAGTTCTTC.

This clonotype was picked up a small number of times. CDR3 sequence: CASSQVSIYNEQFF. The CDR3 nucleotides read TGTGCCAGCAGCCAAGTCTCCATATACAATGAGCAGTTCTTC. The chain links TRBV3-1 to TRBJ2-1, with D unresolved. The V gene's germline CDR1 is LGHDT and CDR2 YNNKEL (reference sequence). The V end lost 1 base, the J end lost 4 bases, and 8 bases lay between the germline ends. This CDR3 comprises 14 residues.

There are a few counts of this clonotype. The chain uses TRBV5-5 and TRBJ2-5; 16 bases align to TRBD2. Germline V CDR1 and CDR2: SGHKS, YYEKEE (reference sequence). After removal of 3 bases from V and 5 bases from J, the junction contained 10 bases not matched to a gene. CDR3 length equals 18 residues. This chain's CDR3 is CASSSLWGLAGGRETQYF. As DNA, the CDR3 is TGTGCCAGCAGCTCCCTTTGGGGACTAGCGGGAGGGAGGGAGACCCAGTACTTC.

The chain combines TRBV3-1 with TRBJ1-2; 10 nucleotides line up with TRBD1. After removal of 0 bases from V and 8 bases from J, the junction contained 15 bases not matched to a gene. There are 18 residues in the CDR3. Germline CDR1 and CDR2: LGHDT and YNNKEL (reference sequence). The chain's CDR3 is CASSQDRFRDRGSGGYTF. The CDR3 nucleotides read TGTGCCAGCAGCCAAGATCGCTTCCGGGACAGGGGCAGCGGAGGCTACACCTTC.

This chain connects TRBV6-5 to TRBJ2-5, with a possible D match to TRBD2 (5 bases). The CDR3 loop spans 12 amino acids. CDR1 is MNHEY and CDR2 is SVGAGI in the germline V gene. Trimming took off 8 bases at V and 7 bases at J, with 14 bases between the two ends. The CDR3: CASSTRGRTQYF. Written as DNA, the CDR3 is TGTGCCAGCTCCACAAGAGGGCGGACCCAGTACTTC.

This chain joins TRBV12-3 or TRBV12-4 and TRBJ2-1, with 9 bases identical to TRBD1. The J segment lost 9 bases and the V segment lost 3 bases, leaving 9 bases of the junction unmatched. This CDR3 contains 15 residues. CDR3 region: CASSFWGTGWGEQFF. CDR3 nucleotide sequence: TGTGCCAGCAGTTTTTGGGGGACAGGGTGGGGTGAGCAGTTCTTC.

J is TRBJ1-1 and V is TRBV20-1; D is uncertain. This CDR3 has 17 residues. Germline V gene lookup returns CDR1 DFQATT and CDR2 SNEGSKA (reference sequence). V was shortened by 4 bases and J by 3 bases, with 24 bases between the two germline ends. In nucleotides, the CDR3 is TGCAGTGCTATAAGTCAGAATGGAAGGAGGGTGGACACTGAAGCTTTCTTT. This sequence encodes CSAISQNGRRVDTEAFF.

In its sample, this clonotype was seen a few times. This chain connects TRBV15 to TRBJ2-2; TRBD1 matches 11 bases. This CDR3 region has 16 residues. The junction had 3 bases not matched to a gene; V was cut back by 0 bases and J by 6 bases. Germline V gene data show CDR1 as LNHNV and CDR2 as YYDKDF (reference sequence). The CDR3 here is CATSRDGQGAPGELFF. DNA for the CDR3: TGTGCCACCAGCAGAGACGGACAGGGGGCCCCCGGGGAGCTGTTTTTT.

In its sample, this clonotype was seen a few times. The chain joins TRBV18 to TRBJ2-4, with D possibly TRBD1 on 6 matching bases. This CDR3 is built from 14 residues. The V gene's germline CDR1 is KGHSH and CDR2 LQKENI. The V end lost 6 bases, the J end lost 12 bases, and 21 bases lay between the germline ends. CDR3: CASSPGQSPSTQYF. CDR3 nucleotides: TGTGCCAGCTCCCCGGGACAAAGTCCGTCCACTCAGTACTTC.

CDR3 in amino acids: CASSQEDGLTIYEQYF. The DNA of the CDR3 is TGTGCCAGCAGCCAGGAGGATGGACTGACGATTTACGAGCAGTACTTC. V gene TRBV4-2 combines with J gene TRBJ2-7; weak D call: TRBD2 (5 bases). The germline V and J ends were trimmed by 3 bases and 4 bases, with 19 bases remaining between them. In germline, CDR1 is LGHNA, CDR2 YNFKEQ. The length of the CDR3 is 16 residues.

The chain has TRBV6-2 or TRBV6-3 and TRBJ2-7; 7 nucleotides agree with TRBD1. The V gene's germline CDR1 is MNHEY and CDR2 SVGEGT. The CDR3 contains 14 residues. V gave up 3 bases and J gave up 5 bases; unmatched junction bases: 7. The CDR3 loop is CASSYPRGPHEQYF. In DNA form, the CDR3 reads TGTGCCAGCAGTTATCCGAGGGGGCCCCACGAGCAGTACTTC.

This clonotype was recorded a few times. V gene TRBV6-5 combines with J gene TRBJ1-1; 9 bases are a match to TRBD1. The J segment lost 6 bases and the V segment lost 6 bases, leaving 11 bases of the junction unmatched. The CDR3 is made up of 15 amino acids. Per the germline V gene, CDR1 is MNHEY and CDR2 is SVGAGI. CDR3 sequence (DNA): TGTGCCAGCAGCTACCGGACAGGGGATGGGGCTGAAGCTTTCTTT. As protein: CASSYRTGDGAEAFF.

J is TRBJ2-7 and V is TRBV7-9; perhaps TRBD1 as D (7 bases). V shed 5 bases and J shed 5 bases, with 16 bases lying between them. Germline loops: CDR1 SEHNR, CDR2 FQNEAQ (reference sequence). This CDR3 contains 14 residues. The CDR3 reads CASSPVRGEDEQYF. The DNA for the CDR3 is TGTGCCAGCAGCCCCGTCAGGGGGGAGGACGAGCAGTACTTC.

This clonotype was observed a handful of times. The chain uses TRBV3-1 and TRBJ2-3, with D maybe TRBD1 (6 bases). V was trimmed by 3 bases and J by 5 bases, leaving 12 bases between them. Germline CDR1 LGHDT, CDR2 YNNKEL (reference sequence). This CDR3 is built from 14 residues. The CDR3 DNA reads as TGTGCCAGCAGCCATTCGACAGGCGAAGATACGCAGTATTTT. It codes for CASSHSTGEDTQYF.